This T cell receptor (beta chain) was documented in a study of control samples from healthy donors and cancer patients. V was shortened by 0 bases and J by 4 bases, with 10 bases between the two germline ends. This CDR3 is built from 14 residues. The method was immunoSEQ multiplex PCR; TCRdb's version includes in-frame clones alone and lacks a portion of them. Seen here are some 150,000 clones, under 95% observed once, and the top ten hold under 9%. This clonotype originated in a man in his late teens or twenties in good health. Sequenced: blood. The chain employs TRBV5-3 and TRBJ1-2; tentative D call: TRBD1 (5 bases). TRBV5-3 is marked as an open reading frame, function uncertain. CDR3 sequence: CARSLAPGGYGYTF. DNA of the CDR3: TGTGCCAGAAGCTTGGCCCCGGGGGGCTATGGCTACACCTTC.